This TCR beta chain derives from a study of cytomegalovirus exposure and HLA in healthy donors. Points from the study as a whole: The study designated 150 to 200 TCR beta chains cytomegalovirus-associated. CMV antigen specificity was confirmed in vitro for three CMV-associated chains.

About this clone: The antigen remains unidentified.

This table comes from immunoSEQ multiplex PCR, and its TCRdb copy is limited to in-frame clones, with some not included. The sample lists 95,000 to 150,000 clones, approximately 81% occurring once. CDR1 is SGDLS and CDR2 is YYNGEE in the germline V gene. With 1 base removed from V and 4 bases from J, the gap between germline ends came to 9 bases. The CDR3 loop spans 14 amino acids. The receptor's source is a woman aged 30 to 39 in good health and CMV-seronegative. The chain links TRBV9 to TRBJ1-5; no clear D gene. The material sequenced was PBMCs. The DNA of the CDR3 is TGTGCCAGCAGCGTATCTCCCTATAATCAGCCCCAGCATTTT. Residues: CASSVSPYNQPQHF.